This TCR beta chain was recovered during a study of T cells expressing NK-cell markers. Whole-study context: There were seven HCMV-seropositive donors and one seronegative donor among the eight sequenced. Findings and caveats of the study: Leadership of the CD3+CD56-NKG2C+ fraction also belonged to these clonotypes in several donors. Certain NKG2C+ T cell clones were expanded, and their HCMV specificity remained unclear.

Worth noting for this clonotype: Its antigen remains unidentified.

A 5'RACE template switching approach incorporating UMIs was used to make TCR beta cDNA. Each CDR3 protein gets one entry in TCRdb, which reprocessed the 5' RACE reads and gives no DNA. This sample lists about 380,000 distinct CDR3 sequences; its ten largest clones have around 5.2%. The source is a man aged 18 to 69 in good health. The specimen was blood T cells: a sorted CD56 or NKG2C T cell subset, CD4+ or CD8+ T cells, or bulk PBMC T cells (not recorded which).

The CDR3 is CATTSGGLNTDTQYF. The rearrangement uses TRBV10-3 and TRBJ2-3; with no DNA, the TCRdb D assignment of TRBD2 cannot be verified. Germline CDR1 ENHRY, CDR2 SYGVKD. The CDR3 is 15 amino acids.